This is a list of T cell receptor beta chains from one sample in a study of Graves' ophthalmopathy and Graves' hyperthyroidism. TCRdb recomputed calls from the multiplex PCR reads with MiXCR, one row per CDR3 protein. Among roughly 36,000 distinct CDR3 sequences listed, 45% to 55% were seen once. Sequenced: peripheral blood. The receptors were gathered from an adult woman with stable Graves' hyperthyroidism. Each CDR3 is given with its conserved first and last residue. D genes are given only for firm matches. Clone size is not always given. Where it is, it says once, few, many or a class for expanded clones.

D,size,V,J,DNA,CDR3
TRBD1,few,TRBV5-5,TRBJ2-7,TGTGCCAGCAGCCGGCCCGGACAGGTAGGCGAGCAGTACTTC,CASSRPGQVGEQYF
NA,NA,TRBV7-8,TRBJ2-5,TGTGCTAGCAGCAAGGGACGGCAAGAGACCCAGTACTTC,CASSKGRQETQYF
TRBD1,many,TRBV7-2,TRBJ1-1,TGTGCCAGCAGCTTAGAGGGACAGGGGCCACTCCCGAACACTGAAGCTTTCTTT,CASSLEGQGPLPNTEAFF
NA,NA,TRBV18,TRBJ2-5,TGTGCCAGCTCACCAGAGTTGGACACAACGGAGACCCAGTACTTC,CASSPELDTTETQYF
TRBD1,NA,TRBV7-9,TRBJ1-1,TGTGCCAGCAGTTTTGGGGGACAGAGGAACACTGAAGCTTTCTTT,CASSFGGQRNTEAFF
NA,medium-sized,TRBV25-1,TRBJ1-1,TGTGCCAGCAGTGAGGCAGGGGCCACTGAAGCTTTCTTT,CASSEAGATEAFF
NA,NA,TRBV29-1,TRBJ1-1,TGCAGCGTCGAGGGGGAAGGGGACACTGAAGCTTTCTTT,CSVEGEGDTEAFF
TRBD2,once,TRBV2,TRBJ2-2,TGTGCCAGCAGCCTCGGACTAGCGGGCACCGGGGAGCTGTTTTTT,CASSLGLAGTGELFF
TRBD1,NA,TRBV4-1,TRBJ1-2,TGCGCCAGCAGCCAAGATTTGGGGACAGGAGCCTCTAACTATGGCTACACCTTC,CASSQDLGTGASNYGYTF
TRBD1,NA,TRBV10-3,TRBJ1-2,TGTGCCACCAGTCGGGGACAGACGAATGGCTACACCTTC,CATSRGQTNGYTF
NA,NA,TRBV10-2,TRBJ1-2,TGCGCCAGCGGACATGAAAACTATGGCTACACCTTC,CASGHENYGYTF
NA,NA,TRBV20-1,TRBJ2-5,TGCAGTGCTAGAGATCCGCAGGGGTACCAAGAGACCCAGTACTTC,CSARDPQGYQETQYF
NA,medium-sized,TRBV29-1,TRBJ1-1,TGCAGCGCCCTCGGGTACACTGAAGCTTTCTTT,CSALGYTEAFF
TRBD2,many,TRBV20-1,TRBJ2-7,TGCAGTGCTAGTCTCGGGAGGGTCCGGGCCGAGCAGTACTTC,CSASLGRVRAEQYF